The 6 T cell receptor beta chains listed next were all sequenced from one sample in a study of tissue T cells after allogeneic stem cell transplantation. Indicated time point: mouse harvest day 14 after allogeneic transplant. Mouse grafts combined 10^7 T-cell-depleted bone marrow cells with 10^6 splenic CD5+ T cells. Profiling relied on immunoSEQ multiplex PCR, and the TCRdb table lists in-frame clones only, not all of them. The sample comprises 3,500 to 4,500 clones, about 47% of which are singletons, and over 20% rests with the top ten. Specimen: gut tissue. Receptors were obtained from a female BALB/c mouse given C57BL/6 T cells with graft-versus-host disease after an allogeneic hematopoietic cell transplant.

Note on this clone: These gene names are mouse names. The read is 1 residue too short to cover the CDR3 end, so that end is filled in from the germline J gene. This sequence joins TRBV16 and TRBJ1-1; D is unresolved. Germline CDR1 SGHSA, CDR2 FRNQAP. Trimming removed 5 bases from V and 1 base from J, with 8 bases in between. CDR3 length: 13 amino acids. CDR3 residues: CASSISINTEVFF. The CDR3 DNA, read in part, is TGTGCAAGCAGCATTTCAATAAACACAGAAGTCTTC.

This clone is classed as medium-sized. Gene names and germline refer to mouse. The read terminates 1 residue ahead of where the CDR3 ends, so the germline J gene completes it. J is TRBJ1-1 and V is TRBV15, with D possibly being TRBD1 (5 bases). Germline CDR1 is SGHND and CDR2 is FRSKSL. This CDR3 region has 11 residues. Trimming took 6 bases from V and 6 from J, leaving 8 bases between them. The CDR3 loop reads CASRQGPEVFF. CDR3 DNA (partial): TGTGCCAGCAGGCAGGGACCAGAAGTCTTC.

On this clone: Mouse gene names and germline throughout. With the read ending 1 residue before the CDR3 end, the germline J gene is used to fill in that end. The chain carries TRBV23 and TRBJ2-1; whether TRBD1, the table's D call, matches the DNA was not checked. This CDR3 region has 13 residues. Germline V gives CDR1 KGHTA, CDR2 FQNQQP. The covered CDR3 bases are TGCTCCAGCAGTCGACAGGGGTTTGCTGAGCAGTTC. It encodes CSSSRQGFAEQF. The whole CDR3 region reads CSSSRQGFAEQFF.

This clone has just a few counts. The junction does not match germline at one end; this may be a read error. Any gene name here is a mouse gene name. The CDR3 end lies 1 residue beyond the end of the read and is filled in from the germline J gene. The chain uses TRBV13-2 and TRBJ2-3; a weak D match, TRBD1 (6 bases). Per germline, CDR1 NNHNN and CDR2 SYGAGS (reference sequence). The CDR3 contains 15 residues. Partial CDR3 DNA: TGTGCCAGCAGTGATGCCAGGGGCGGTGCAGAAACGCTGTAT. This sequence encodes CASSDARGGAETLY. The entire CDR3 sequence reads CASSDARGGAETLYF.

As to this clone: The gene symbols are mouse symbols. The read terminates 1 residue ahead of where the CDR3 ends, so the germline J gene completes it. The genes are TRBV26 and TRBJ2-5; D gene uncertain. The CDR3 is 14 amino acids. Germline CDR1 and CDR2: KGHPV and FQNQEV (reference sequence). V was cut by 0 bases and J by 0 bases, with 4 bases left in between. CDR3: CASSLSGNQDTQYF. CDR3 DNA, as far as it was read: TGTGCCAGCAGTCTGTCTGGAAACCAAGACACCCAGTAC.

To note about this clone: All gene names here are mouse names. This CDR3 reads CASSLGDWGYEQYF. CDR3 DNA, as far as it was read: TGTGCCAGCTCTCTGGGGGACTGGGGGTATGAACAGTAC. V and J are TRBV12-2 and TRBJ2-7, with 11 nucleotides matching TRBD2. The read halts 1 residue ahead of the CDR3 end, with the missing end drawn from the germline J gene. The V gene's germline CDR1 is SGHLS and CDR2 HYDKME. V lost 1 base to trimming and J lost 4 bases; unmatched junction nucleotides: 2. The CDR3 spans 14 residues.